The T cell receptor (beta chain) described here comes from a study of T cell responses to AZD1222 COVID-19 vaccine. Findings and caveats of the study: White British people made up most donors, females outnumbered males, and clonal diversity was possibly underestimated. Unmutated variant regions reportedly attract nearly half of all spike-specific TCRs. AZD1222 recipients seropositive at baseline numbered only five to seven.

Germline-derived CDR1 and CDR2 are LGHNA and YSLEER. J lost 0 bases, V lost 4 bases, and 6 bases had no gene match. The CDR3 is 17 residues long. On this clone itself: Its matching antigen is unknown.

This table comes from immunoSEQ multiplex PCR, and its TCRdb copy is limited to in-frame clones, with some not included. The data show 100,000 to 150,000 clones, roughly 87% seen once. The chain combines TRBV4-3 with TRBJ2-1, with TRBD1 matching 10 bases. The sample consisted of peripheral blood, taken on day 0 of MenACWY control vaccination. The source is an adult in good health. CDR3 sequence reads: CASSRTTGGGSYNEQFF. CDR3 DNA sequence: TGCGCCAGCAGCCGGACGACAGGGGGCGGCTCCTACAATGAGCAGTTCTTC.